This T cell receptor (beta chain) was identified during a study of blood T cell repertoires in COVID-19. About the study: The study drew acute and convalescent COVID-19 samples from the United States, Italy and Spain.

V lost 3 bases to trimming and J lost 4 bases; unmatched junction nucleotides: 11. The CDR3 extends over 17 amino acids. CDR1 is SGHNT and CDR2 is YYREEE in the germline V gene (reference sequence). Enrolment of Seattle patients took place during active infection, and they were followed longitudinally. Only in-frame clones appear in the TCRdb table, and some are missing; sequencing was by immunoSEQ multiplex PCR. The sample has 200,000 to 250,000 clones, 84% seen once. Sequenced input: peripheral blood. This TCR was sampled from a woman over 75 with COVID-19, enrolled during active disease. The chain employs TRBV5-4 and TRBJ2-2; the match to TRBD1 covers 8 bases. The CDR3 sequence: CASSSDLSTGATGELFF. In DNA, the CDR3 is TGTGCCAGCAGCTCCGATCTGTCGACAGGGGCCACCGGGGAGCTGTTTTTT. Full variable domain (missing parts from reference TRBV5-4 and TRBJ2-2): ETGVTQSPTHLIKTRGQQVTLRCSSQSGHNTVSWYQQALGQGPQFIFQYYREEENGRGNFPPRFSGLQFPNYSSELNVNALELDDSALYLCASSSDLSTGATGELFFGEGSRLTVL.